This TCR beta chain was sequenced for a study of memory CD4+ T cells and cytomegalovirus serostatus (dated by TCRdb to about 2019). A note on the overall study: A total of some 35 healthy Belgian adults, of whom 9 were CMV seropositive and approximately 24 were CMV seronegative, were included in the cohort. CD4+ memory TCRbeta repertoires of a Belgian cohort with known cytomegalovirus serostatus were sequenced in order to replicate a published TCR-based CMV serostatus classifier. What the research found in general, with its limitations: Among the 150 to 200 previously reported CMV-associated TCRbeta sequences, roughly 68 showed up in the CD4+ memory repertoires, with each one found in between one and five individuals. CMV serostatus prediction reached a median bootstrapped AUC of about 0.95 with the original framework and just under 0.93 with a US-trained random forest. Only CD4+CD45RO+ memory cells were sequenced, in contrast to the original study, which included naive and memory CD4+ and CD8+ populations. On the Belgian cohort, the classifier based on the original framework reached a median bootstrapped AUC of roughly 0.94, with a 95% CI of 0.76-1.00. The results were interpreted as suggesting that the CMV-associated TCR signature is largely present in the CD4+ memory repertoire.

Genomic DNA was extracted from sorted cells with the Quick-DNA Microprep Kit. TCRbeta DNA was amplified with the immunoSEQ hsTCRbeta kit following the manufacturer's protocol. An Illumina MiSeq instrument was used to sequence the TCRbeta libraries. The original pipeline was this. After out-of-frame sequences were removed, 2 million to 2.5 million distinct TCRbeta sequences remained, averaging approximately 72,000 per individual. Two values were used to score each individual: the count of some 150 previously reported CMV-associated TCRbeta sequences and the total count of productive distinct TCRbeta sequences. A beta-binomial model was reimplemented in Python, and scikit-learn random forests with default parameters were trained on US cohort data. Classifier performance on the Belgian cohort was summarized as median AUC with percentile confidence intervals over 10,000 bootstrap iterations. As stored in TCRdb, this immuneACCESS dataset retains in-frame rearrangements with V and J assigned. A fraction of the clones does not appear; measured against another copy, unresolved V genes explain less than half of the discrepancy, and the remainder lacks a known reason. D and trimming were read from the DNA, whereas the V and J calls and clone size are those reported in that table. The sample contains about 57,000 clones, 70% to 85% of them found a single time. 0.7% to 0.85% of the sample is held by the ten biggest clonotypes.

Single viable CD3+CD4+CD8-CD45RO+ cells were sorted as memory CD4+ T cells on a FACSAria II. CMV serostatus was determined using a Roche Elecsys assay that detects serum IgG against CMV pp150, pp28, p38 and p52. After thawing, total CD4+ T cells were enriched by positive selection with CD4 magnetic microbeads. Samples originated from another study that specifically interrogated the CD4+ T cell memory repertoire. Peripheral blood mononuclear cells were isolated and cryopreserved following standard operating procedures; serum was stored at -80 °C. The staining used CD3-PerCP (BW264/56), CD4-APC (RPA-T4), CD45RO-PE (UCHT1) and CD8-Pacific Orange (3B5) antibodies, and Sytox blue was used to exclude non-viable cells. On this clone itself: This receptor's antigen is unknown. No per-base quality is available; no much larger clone lies one base away.

The clonotype was recovered from an adult in good health and CMV-seronegative. Sequences were obtained from memory CD4+ T cells from blood.

The DNA reads as follows: TGTGCCAGCAGGGATCCTAGCGGGGGGGCGGAGCAGTTCTTC. Protein translation: CASRDPSGGAEQFF. Recombination joined TRBV2 with TRBJ2-1; 12 central nucleotides agree with TRBD2. The germline V end is reduced by 6 bases and the J end by 10 bases; junction bases left unmatched: 7. The CDR3 spans 14 residues, from the cysteine through the phenylalanine. The entry retains the CDR3 DNA only, 42 bases that are in frame from base 1. CDR1 and CDR2 are drawn from the germline V gene: SNHLY, FYNNEI. The reference TRBV2 and TRBJ2-1 proteins fill in what lies around the CDR3, so the full variable domain reads EPEVTQTPSHQVTQMGQEVILRCVPISNHLYFYWYRQILGQKVEFLVSFYNNEISEKSEIFDDQFSVERPDGSNFTLKIRSTKLEDSAMYFCASRDPSGGAEQFFGPGTRLTVL.